This entry lists 31 T cell receptor beta chains sequenced from one sample in a study of patients and donors after allogeneic stem cell transplantation. TCRdb independently ran MiXCR on the RT-PCR reads; one entry per CDR3 protein. The sample contains about 40,000 distinct CDR3 sequences, roughly 30% of which appear only once. The specimen was blood, either unsorted or a sorted T cell fraction (not recorded which). The receptors come from a human donor who was either an allogeneic HSCT recipient or a stem cell or donor lymphocyte infusion donor (not recorded which). It is not recorded whose cells these are; they may come from a transplant donor.

This clonotype was counted only a few times. The rearrangement links TRBV29-1 to TRBJ1-2; TRBD1 matches at 12 bases. Germline CDR1 SQVTM, CDR2 ANQGSEA. The trim removed 4 bases at V and 8 bases at J, leaving 2 bases unmatched. The CDR3 length is 12 residues. The CDR3 region has the DNA TGCAGCGTTGGGGACAGGGGGCGAGGCTACACCTTC. Protein product: CSVGDRGRGYTF.

This clonotype came up once. The chain links TRBV12-3 or TRBV12-4 to TRBJ2-7; D gene uncertain. This CDR3 region has 12 residues. Trimming took off 6 bases at V and 3 bases at J, with 9 bases between the two ends. The CDR3 loop reads CASSSVIYEQYF. CDR3 sequence (DNA): TGTGCCAGCAGCTCGGTGATCTACGAGCAGTACTTC.

This sequence joins TRBV7-2 and TRBJ1-2; possible D gene TRBD1, 6 bases. Trimming pared 5 bases from V and 5 bases from J, leaving 21 bases between. The germline V gene encodes CDR1 SGHTA and CDR2 FQGNSA. The CDR3 is 16 residues long. The CDR3 spells CASSLRDRGGAYGYTF. The CDR3 DNA sequence: TGTGCCAGCAGCCTCAGGGACCGAGGGGGTGCTTATGGCTACACCTTC.

This clonotype has only a few counts. The chain recombines TRBV28 with TRBJ1-5; D may be TRBD1 (6 bases). The CDR3 spans 13 residues. Trimming took off 5 bases at V and 7 bases at J, with 12 bases between the two ends. From germline, CDR1 is MDHEN and CDR2 SYDVKM. The CDR3 bases are TGTGCCAGCAGTCTCGGGGGCTGGCAGCCCCAGCATTTT. This sequence encodes CASSLGGWQPQHF. The full variable domain, its missing parts supplied by reference TRBV28 and TRBJ1-5, is DVKVTQSSRYLVKRTGEKVFLECVQDMDHENMFWYRQDPGLGLRLIYFSYDVKMKEKGDIPEGYSVSREKKERFSLILESASTNQTSMYLCASSLGGWQPQHFGDGTRLSIL.

This clonotype turned up a few times. The chain recombines TRBV12-3 or TRBV12-4 with TRBJ1-1; D unresolved. CDR3 size: 12 residues. V gave up 6 bases and J gave up 5 bases, with 10 bases separating them. In nucleotides, the CDR3 is TGTGCCAGCAGCAGCCGGGGTACTGAAGCTTTCTTT. Residues: CASSSRGTEAFF.

V and J are TRBV9 and TRBJ2-2, with 7 bases that match TRBD1. From germline, CDR1 is SGDLS and CDR2 YYNGEE. This CDR3 region has 16 residues. V shed 4 bases and J 7 bases; nucleotides not matched to a gene: 13. DNA of the CDR3: TGTGCCAGCAGCTTTCTCCATTACCCAGGGGGCGGGGAGCTGTTTTTT. Residues: CASSFLHYPGGGELFF.

V usage is TRBV29-1 and J usage is TRBJ1-6, with unresolved D. Germline loops: CDR1 SQVTM, CDR2 ANQGSEA. The CDR3 consists of 18 residues. The V and J ends lost 2 bases and 5 bases respectively, with 22 bases between them. The CDR3 coding sequence is TGCAGCGTTGAAAAACAGACCTCCTGGGAAGAGGATAATTCACCCCTCCACTTT. This gives the protein CSVEKQTSWEEDNSPLHF.

The gene calls are TRBV5-6 and TRBJ2-7; 8 bases are a match to TRBD1. The V gene end was trimmed by 1 base and the J gene end by 10 bases; junction bases not matched to a gene: 13. The CDR3 spans 15 residues. The germline CDR1 and CDR2 sequences are SGHDT and YYEEEE. In DNA form, the CDR3 reads TGTGCCAGCAGCTTGCCGGACAGGGCCCTACGAGAACAGTACTTC. Translated: CASSLPDRALREQYF.

The chain is built from TRBV4-2 and TRBJ1-1; 7 positions match TRBD1. The V and J ends lost 0 bases and 4 bases, in that order; junction bases with no gene match: 5. CDR1 and CDR2 from the germline V gene are LGHNA and YNFKEQ. The CDR3 sequence is 15 residues long. The CDR3 DNA sequence: TGTGCCAGCAGCCAAGAACCCGACAGGGTCACTGAAGCTTTCTTT. This translates into CASSQEPDRVTEAFF.

This clonotype is a singleton in its sample. The chain joins TRBV29-1 to TRBJ2-7; D is unresolved. The germline V and J ends were trimmed by 6 bases and 3 bases, with 9 bases remaining between them. The CDR3 sequence is 11 residues long. Germline loops: CDR1 SQVTM, CDR2 ANQGSEA. The CDR3 spells CSVTDHYEQYF. The CDR3 DNA sequence: TGCAGCGTCACAGACCACTACGAGCAGTACTTC.

This chain connects TRBV10-3 to TRBJ1-2, with D possibly being TRBD1 (5 bases). The germline gives CDR1 ENHRY, CDR2 SYGVKD. V was trimmed by 0 bases and J by 4 bases, leaving 15 bases between them. This CDR3 region has 16 residues. The CDR3 bases are TGTGCCATCAGTGAGTCAAGTCCCGGGACTGCCTATGGCTACACCTTC. It translates to CAISESSPGTAYGYTF.

The chain joins TRBV5-1 to TRBJ2-4; possible D gene TRBD1, 6 bases. Trimming pared 0 bases from V and 5 bases from J, leaving 18 bases between. This CDR3 is 17 amino acids long. From germline, CDR1 is SGHRS and CDR2 YFSETQ. Written as DNA, the CDR3 is TGCGCCAGCAGCTTGGGACGTCAGGGGTTTTCCCAAAACATTCAGTACTTC. As protein: CASSLGRQGFSQNIQYF.

The chain combines TRBV20-1 with TRBJ2-3, with 10 nucleotides matching TRBD2. This CDR3 is 14 amino acids long. CDR1 and CDR2 from the germline V gene are DFQATT and SNEGSKA (reference sequence). J was trimmed by 4 bases and V by 2 bases; bases with no gene match: 3. The CDR3 loop is CSARTAGGPDTQYF. DNA for the CDR3: TGCAGTGCTAGAACAGCGGGAGGGCCAGATACGCAGTATTTT.

V usage is TRBV4-1 and J usage is TRBJ2-1, with TRBD1 as a possible D gene (6 bases). The length of the CDR3 is 15 residues. V lost 4 bases, J lost 7 bases, and 17 bases lay in between. Germline CDR1 is MGHRA and CDR2 is YSYEKL. For the CDR3, the DNA is TGCGCCAGCAGCCCGCTTTTTTTCAGGGGTAATGAGCAGTTCTTC. Translation: CASSPLFFRGNEQFF.

This clonotype was found a few times. V is TRBV19 and J is TRBJ1-5, with a possible D match to TRBD1 (6 bases). This CDR3 region has 16 residues. The V gene lost 8 bases and the J gene lost 2 bases, with 19 bases spanning the gap. In germline, CDR1 is LNHDA, CDR2 SQIVND (reference sequence). The CDR3 DNA is TGTGCCAGTCTACCTACAGGGCTCCGGGGCAATCAGCCCCAGCATTTT. Translation: CASLPTGLRGNQPQHF. The whole variable domain, remainder taken from reference TRBV19 and TRBJ1-5, is DGGITQSPKYLFRKEGQNVTLSCEQNLNHDAMYWYRQDPGQGLRLIYYSQIVNDFQKGDIAEGYSVSREKKESFPLTVTSAQKNPTAFYLCASLPTGLRGNQPQHFGDGTRLSIL.

In its sample, this clonotype was seen a few times. The gene calls are TRBV5-1 and TRBJ1-1; 9 bases map to TRBD1. Germline V lookup: CDR1 SGHRS, CDR2 YFSETQ. The CDR3 spans 16 residues. With V trimmed by 1 base and J by 0 bases, 4 bases remained unmatched. The CDR3 DNA follows: TGCGCCAGCAGCTTGAGGACAGGGGTGATGAACACTGAAGCTTTCTTT. Encoded protein: CASSLRTGVMNTEAFF.

In its sample, this clonotype was seen many times. The J gene is TRBJ1-1, the V gene TRBV12-5; weak D call: TRBD1 (5 bases). CDR3 length: 16 amino acids. CDR1 and CDR2 (germline): LGHNT, FRNRAP. Trimming cost V 7 bases and J 5 bases, with 23 bases left between them. CDR3 sequence reads: CASVWGETGRGTEAFF. The CDR3 DNA reads TGTGCTAGTGTATGGGGTGAGACGGGGCGTGGGACTGAAGCTTTCTTT.

This clonotype was detected a few times. The chain employs TRBV7-9 and TRBJ2-3, with D tentatively TRBD1 (5 bases). Looked up from germline, CDR1 is SEHNR and CDR2 is FQNEAQ (reference sequence). Between the trimmed V and J ends, which lost 5 bases and 5 bases, there was a span of 17 bases. This CDR3 is 15 amino acids long. The CDR3 coding sequence is TGTGCCAGCAGCCCCCTAGGGGCGAGGATAGATACGCAGTATTTT. This codes for CASSPLGARIDTQYF.

The CDR3, as DNA: TGCAGTTCTACCGGGACTAGCGGGAGGGGGGCCAATGAGCAGTTCTTC. Its translation is CSSTGTSGRGANEQFF. This rearrangement joins TRBV20-1 to TRBJ2-1; 16 nucleotides agree with TRBD2. Germline V lookup: CDR1 DFQATT, CDR2 SNEGSKA (reference sequence). Germline trimming cut 8 bases from V and 6 bases from J; bases unmatched to any gene: 10. The CDR3 totals 16 residues.

V gene TRBV4-2 combines with J gene TRBJ1-2, with D hard to call. CDR3 length: 15 residues. Trimming removed 0 bases from V and 2 bases from J, with 10 bases in between. Germline lookup yields CDR1 LGHNA and CDR2 YNFKEQ. CDR3 in DNA: TGTGCCAGCAGCCAAGATCGTACCTCCAACTATGGCTACACCTTC. Translated: CASSQDRTSNYGYTF.

This clonotype was detected only a few times. The chain links TRBV5-1 to TRBJ2-5, with TRBD1 identical over 8 bases. V gave up 0 bases and J gave up 4 bases; unmatched junction bases: 5. CDR1 SGHRS and CDR2 YFSETQ come from the germline V gene. The CDR3 is made up of 15 amino acids. The chain's CDR3 is CASSLGQGRGETQYF. CDR3 DNA: TGCGCCAGCAGCTTGGGACAGGGGAGAGGAGAGACCCAGTACTTC.

This chain uses TRBV28 with TRBJ1-5; 10 nucleotides match TRBD1. The CDR3 length is 17 residues. Germline lookup yields CDR1 MDHEN and CDR2 SYDVKM. V dropped 4 bases and J dropped 5; count of bases not matched to a gene: 11. Written as DNA, the CDR3 is TGTGCCAGCAGTTCGACGAGGACAGGGGGACTTTATCAGCCCCAGCATTTT. Its protein is CASSSTRTGGLYQPQHF.

The chain links TRBV2 to TRBJ2-1; D is undetermined. V gave up 1 base and J gave up 2 bases, with 9 bases separating them. In germline, CDR1 is SNHLY, CDR2 FYNNEI. There are 15 residues in the CDR3. The CDR3 loop reads CASSEGLGAYNEQFF. As DNA, the CDR3 is TGTGCCAGCAGTGAAGGTCTAGGAGCCTACAATGAGCAGTTCTTC. Looking up the rest from reference TRBV2 and TRBJ2-1 gives the full variable domain: EPEVTQTPSHQVTQMGQEVILRCVPISNHLYFYWYRQILGQKVEFLVSFYNNEISEKSEIFDDQFSVERPDGSNFTLKIRSTKLEDSAMYFCASSEGLGAYNEQFFGPGTRLTVL.

This clonotype has more than one count but fewer than ten. The rearrangement links TRBV7-2 to TRBJ2-1, with 10 bases aligning to TRBD2. This CDR3 is built from 17 residues. Trimming took 1 base from V and 2 from J; bases not matched to a gene: 5. The germline V gene has CDR1 SGHTA and CDR2 FQGNSA. CDR3 bases: TGTGCCAGCAGCTTAGTACTAGCGGGATTGGCCTACAATGAGCAGTTCTTC. This codes for CASSLVLAGLAYNEQFF. The whole variable domain, remainder taken from reference TRBV7-2 and TRBJ2-1, is GAGVSQSPSNKVTEKGKDVELRCDPISGHTALYWYRQSLGQGLEFLIYFQGNSAPDKSGLPSDRFSAERTGGSVSTLTIQRTQQEDSAVYLCASSLVLAGLAYNEQFFGPGTRLTVL.

The gene calls are TRBV4-3 and TRBJ2-6; D unresolved. V gave up 9 bases and J gave up 0 bases, with 18 bases separating them. This CDR3 is 17 amino acids long. Germline CDR1 and CDR2: LGHNA and YSLEER. CDR3 region: CASSSQDAYSGANVLTF. The CDR3 DNA sequence: TGCGCCAGTTCGTCCCAGGACGCTTACTCTGGGGCCAACGTCCTGACTTTC.

The genes are TRBV7-9 and TRBJ2-1, with 8 nucleotides matching TRBD2. The CDR3 consists of 16 residues. The junction had 8 bases not matched to a gene; V was cut back by 5 bases and J by 2 bases. Germline V gene sequence: CDR1 SEHNR, CDR2 FQNEAQ (reference sequence). CDR3 bases: TGTGCCAGCAGCGGACGGACTAGCCCCCCCTACAATGAGCAGTTCTTC. Its translation: CASSGRTSPPYNEQFF.

The gene calls are TRBV12-3 or TRBV12-4 and TRBJ1-2; no clear D. This CDR3 has 12 amino acids. The V and J ends lost 7 bases and 4 bases respectively, with 10 bases between them. For the CDR3, the DNA is TGTGCCAGCATGGTCACGGGCTATGGCTACACCTTC. Protein product: CASMVTGYGYTF.

The chain employs TRBV29-1 and TRBJ2-1, with 9 bases fitting TRBD2. In germline, CDR1 is SQVTM, CDR2 ANQGSEA. This CDR3 has 11 residues. CDR3 sequence (DNA): TGCAGTGAGCGGGAGGTTAATGAGCAGTTCTTC. It specifies CSEREVNEQFF.

The J gene is TRBJ2-1, the V gene TRBV4-1; D remains unclear. CDR1 MGHRA and CDR2 YSYEKL come from the germline V gene. The length of the CDR3 is 16 residues. V lost 1 base to trimming and J lost 7 bases, with 17 bases between them. CDR3 in amino acids: CASSQGATTLGNEQFF. DNA for the CDR3: TGCGCCAGCAGCCAAGGGGCCACGACTCTAGGAAATGAGCAGTTCTTC.

V usage is TRBV4-3 and J usage is TRBJ1-5; D gene uncertain. Germline values: CDR1 LGHNA, CDR2 YSLEER. Trimming took 1 base from V and 9 from J, leaving 10 bases between them. This CDR3 region has 13 residues. CDR3 region: CASSQGPARPQHF. The DNA of the CDR3 is TGCGCCAGCAGCCAAGGTCCGGCCAGGCCCCAGCATTTT.

Here the CDR3 DNA reads TGCAGTGCTAGCTTAATTAGCGGAACCTGGGTGTATACGCAGTATTTT. Amino acid sequence: CSASLISGTWVYTQYF. The J gene is TRBJ2-3, the V gene TRBV20-1, with D tentatively TRBD2 (6 bases). Per germline, CDR1 DFQATT and CDR2 SNEGSKA (reference sequence). The CDR3 extends over 16 amino acids. V gave up 3 bases and J gave up 7 bases, with 23 bases separating them.